Listed below are T cell receptor beta chains from one sample, sequenced in a study of beta chain features in type 1 diabetes. Measured with immunoSEQ multiplex PCR; TCRdb has only the in-frame clones, and not every one. The data show 600,000 to 750,000 clones, around 11% seen once. Sequenced sample: naive CD4+ T cells from blood. The origin of the receptors is a man aged 25-40 years with type 1 diabetes. Each CDR3 is given with its conserved first and last residue. The D gene is left open where the match is weak. The listing skips clone size in some rows; elsewhere it reads once, few, many or a size class.

CDR3	DNA	size	V	J	D
CASSLRGSTDTQYF	TGTGCCAGCAGCTTGCGGGGAAGCACAGATACGCAGTATTTT	-	TRBV7-9	TRBJ2-3	-
CASSESRQNIQYF	TGCGCCAGCAGTGAGTCCCGCCAAAACATTCAGTACTTC	few	TRBV10-1	TRBJ2-4	-
CASSRGGAAPNQPQHF	TGTGCCAGCAGTCGAGGGGGCGCGGCCCCCAATCAGCCCCAGCATTTT	-	TRBV28	TRBJ1-5	TRBD1
CSVDSGGLRGNTIYF	TGCAGCGTTGATAGCGGGGGCTTGCGGGGAAACACCATATATTTT	-	TRBV29-1	TRBJ1-3	-
CASSPTSGADTEAFF	TGTGCCAGCAGCCCCACCTCCGGGGCCGACACTGAAGCTTTCTTT	-	TRBV6-5	TRBJ1-1	-
CSVEGQAGDTQYF	TGCAGCGTTGAGGGACAGGCCGGAGATACGCAGTATTTT	few	TRBV29-1	TRBJ2-3	TRBD1
CASSQVAGDHEQYF	TGCGCCAGCAGCCAAGTCGCCGGGGACCACGAGCAGTACTTC	-	TRBV4-3	TRBJ2-7	-
CASSLGVGGGQPQHF	TGTGCCAGCAGTTTAGGAGTTGGTGGAGGGCAGCCCCAGCATTTT	-	TRBV27	TRBJ1-5	-
CASSIEGTGELFF	TGTGCCAGTAGTATCGAGGGTACCGGGGAGCTGTTTTTT	-	TRBV19	TRBJ2-2	-
CASSIGRSRSSGNTIYF	TGTGCCAGTAGTATAGGACGGAGTAGATCCTCTGGAAACACCATATATTTT	-	TRBV19	TRBJ1-3	-
CASSSPRQGRYGYTF	TGTGCCAGCAGCTCACCTCGACAGGGGCGGTATGGCTACACCTTC	-	TRBV7-2	TRBJ1-2	TRBD1
CASSDDSRGTGELFF	TGTGCCAGCAGTGACGACTCCAGGGGAACCGGGGAGCTGTTTTTT	few	TRBV25-1	TRBJ2-2	-
CSVVFRGQGHYGYTF	TGCAGCGTTGTATTTCGTGGTCAGGGGCACTATGGCTACACCTTC	few	TRBV29-1	TRBJ1-2	-
CASSPQTGYQETQYF	TGTGCCAGCAGCCCACAGACAGGGTACCAAGAGACCCAGTACTTC	-	TRBV7-2	TRBJ2-5	TRBD1
CASSVDSSAYEQYF	TGTGCCAGCAGCGTAGATTCTAGTGCCTACGAGCAGTACTTC	-	TRBV9	TRBJ2-7	-
CASSPSVSGVDNEQFF	TGTGCCAGCAGCCCCTCGGTTTCGGGGGTTGACAATGAGCAGTTCTTC	few	TRBV27	TRBJ2-1	-
CASRRDGSSGNTIYF	TGTGCCAGCAGGCGGGACGGCAGCTCTGGAAACACCATATATTTT	-	TRBV7-9	TRBJ1-3	-
CASSLAWRETQYF	TGTGCCAGCAGCTTAGCCTGGAGAGAGACCCAGTACTTC	few	TRBV7-2	TRBJ2-5	-
CASSASGQLNTEAFF	TGTGCCAGCAGTGCCTCCGGGCAGCTGAACACTGAAGCTTTCTTT	-	TRBV6-5	TRBJ1-1	-
CASSRAIPGPLNEKLFF	TGTGCCAGCAGCCGGGCCATACCGGGACCCCTTAATGAAAAACTGTTTTTT	few	TRBV14	TRBJ1-4	-
CSVEEDPRSYEQYF	TGCAGCGTTGAAGAAGACCCCCGATCCTACGAGCAGTACTTC	few	TRBV29-1	TRBJ2-7	-
CSVEERAGGASYEQYF	TGCAGCGTTGAAGAGCGAGCGGGGGGTGCATCCTACGAGCAGTACTTC	few	TRBV29-1	TRBJ2-7	TRBD2
CASSPPGTARVTQYF	TGTGCCAGTAGTCCCCCCGGGACAGCTCGGGTGACCCAGTACTTC	few	TRBV19	TRBJ2-5	TRBD1
CASKSGRDNNEQFF	TGTGCCAGTAAGTCTGGCAGGGATAACAATGAGCAGTTCTTC	-	TRBV19	TRBJ2-1	-
CASSELGLSGGTQYF	TGTGCCAGCAGTGAATTGGGCCTGTCGGGTGGTACGCAGTATTTT	few	TRBV2	TRBJ2-3	-
CASSPLRGVGTYEQYF	TGTGCCAGCAGCCCGCTACGGGGGGTAGGAACCTACGAGCAGTACTTC	-	TRBV9	TRBJ2-7	TRBD2
CASSDPDLETQYF	TGTGCCAGCAGTGACCCAGATCTCGAGACCCAGTACTTC	-	TRBV2	TRBJ2-5	-
CASSSDGGAGLFQFF	TGTGCCAGCTCTTCGGACGGGGGGGCCGGTCTTTTTCAGTTCTTC	-	TRBV18	TRBJ2-1	TRBD2
CASSEELRQTKYF	TGTGCCAGCAGTGAAGAGTTGAGACAGACGAAGTACTTC	few	TRBV6-1	TRBJ2-7	-
CASSLGLVTSGNTIYF	TGTGCCAGCAGCTTAGGGCTGGTAACCTCTGGAAACACCATATATTTT	-	TRBV7-2	TRBJ1-3	-
CASSGGDRGRLFF	TGTGCCAGCAGCGGAGGGGACAGGGGGCGACTGTTTTTT	few	TRBV9	TRBJ1-4	TRBD1
CASSYRGSNSGNTIYF	TGTGCCAGCAGTTACCGGGGGAGTAACTCTGGAAACACCATATATTTT	-	TRBV6-6	TRBJ1-3	-
CASSLGFSGLGTDTQYF	TGTGCCAGCAGCTTAGGGTTCTCGGGACTAGGCACAGATACGCAGTATTTT	few	TRBV7-2	TRBJ2-3	TRBD2
CASSLLGDLEGYTF	TGTGCCAGCAGCTTATTGGGGGACCTGGAGGGCTACACCTTC	-	TRBV7-9	TRBJ1-2	-
CASSLGMGGHEQYF	TGTGCCAGCAGCCTAGGGATGGGCGGTCACGAGCAGTACTTC	few	TRBV7-9	TRBJ2-7	-
CASTMGPDSEQYF	TGTGCCAGCACCATGGGACCCGACAGCGAGCAGTACTTC	-	TRBV5-4	TRBJ2-7	-
CASSQSNAYGYTF	TGTGCCAGCAGCCAAAGCAATGCTTATGGCTACACCTTC	few	TRBV14	TRBJ1-2	-
CASSPGTGYEQYF	TGTGCCAGCAGCCCCGGGACAGGTTACGAGCAGTACTTC	few	TRBV9	TRBJ2-7	TRBD1
CASTQRTYGYTF	TGTGCCAGCACCCAAAGGACCTATGGCTACACCTTC	few	TRBV2	TRBJ1-2	-
CASSSRQNTGELFF	TGTGCCAGCAGCTCCCGTCAGAACACCGGGGAGCTGTTTTTT	-	TRBV7-9	TRBJ2-2	-
CASSPPASGSYEQYF	TGTGCCAGCTCACCACCGGCTAGCGGCTCCTACGAGCAGTACTTC	few	TRBV18	TRBJ2-7	TRBD2
CAWSYGPGMETQYF	TGTGCCTGGAGTTACGGTCCGGGGATGGAGACCCAGTACTTC	few	TRBV30	TRBJ2-5	-
CASSLTYGSQETQYF	TGTGCCAGCAGCTTAACATACGGGAGCCAAGAGACCCAGTACTTC	few	TRBV13	TRBJ2-5	-
CASSLITGNTIYF	TGTGCCAGCAGCCTAATTACTGGAAACACCATATATTTT	few	TRBV4-2	TRBJ1-3	-
CASSYAGYNEQFF	TGTGCCAGCAGTTACGCAGGGTACAATGAGCAGTTCTTC	few	TRBV6-7	TRBJ2-1	-
CSGGQPNEKLFF	TGCAGCGGGGGACAGCCTAATGAAAAACTGTTTTTT	few	TRBV29-1	TRBJ1-4	TRBD1
CASSFTQAVDTGELFF	TGCGCCAGCAGCTTCACACAGGCGGTGGACACCGGGGAGCTGTTTTTT	-	TRBV5-1	TRBJ2-2	-
CASSETGQNEKLFF	TGTGCCAGCAGCGAAACCGGACAGAATGAAAAACTGTTTTTT	-	TRBV16	TRBJ1-4	-
CASSLRAEGAGELFF	TGTGCCAGCAGCTTACGAGCGGAGGGAGCCGGGGAGCTGTTTTTT	-	TRBV7-9	TRBJ2-2	-
CASSPRDRFGNSPLHF	TGTGCCAGCAGCCCACGGGACAGGTTCGGCAATTCACCCCTCCACTTT	-	TRBV5-4	TRBJ1-6	TRBD1
CASSLDGVRTDTQYF	TGTGCCAGCAGCCTCGACGGGGTACGCACAGATACGCAGTATTTT	-	TRBV9	TRBJ2-3	-